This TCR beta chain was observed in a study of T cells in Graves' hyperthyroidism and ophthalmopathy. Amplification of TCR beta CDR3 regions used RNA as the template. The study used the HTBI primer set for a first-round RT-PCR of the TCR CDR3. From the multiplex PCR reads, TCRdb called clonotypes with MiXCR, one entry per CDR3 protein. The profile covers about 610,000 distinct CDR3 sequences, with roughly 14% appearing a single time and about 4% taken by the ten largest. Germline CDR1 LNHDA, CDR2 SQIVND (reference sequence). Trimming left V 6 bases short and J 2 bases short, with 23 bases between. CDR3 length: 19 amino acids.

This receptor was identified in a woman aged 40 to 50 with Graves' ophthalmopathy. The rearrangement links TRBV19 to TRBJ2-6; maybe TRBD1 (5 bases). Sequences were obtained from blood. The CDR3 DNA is TGTGCCAGTAGGCGAACCCAGCAGGGTTTGTCCCCTGGGGCCAACGTCCTGACTTTC. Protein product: CASRRTQQGLSPGANVLTF.